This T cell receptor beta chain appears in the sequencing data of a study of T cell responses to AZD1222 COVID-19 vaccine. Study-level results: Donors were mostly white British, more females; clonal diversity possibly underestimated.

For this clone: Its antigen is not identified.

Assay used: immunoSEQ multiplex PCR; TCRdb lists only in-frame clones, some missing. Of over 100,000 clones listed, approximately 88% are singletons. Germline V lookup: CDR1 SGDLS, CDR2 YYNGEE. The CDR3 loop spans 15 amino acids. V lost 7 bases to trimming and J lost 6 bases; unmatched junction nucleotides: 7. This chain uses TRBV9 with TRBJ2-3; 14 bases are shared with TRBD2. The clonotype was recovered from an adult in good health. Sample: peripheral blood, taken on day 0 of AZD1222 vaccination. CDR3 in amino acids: CASGLTSGRGDTQYF. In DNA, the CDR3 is TGTGCCAGCGGATTGACTAGCGGGAGGGGTGATACGCAGTATTTT.